Listed below are T cell receptor beta chains from one sample, sequenced in a study of T cell responses to AZD1222 COVID-19 vaccine. Using immunoSEQ multiplex PCR, the repertoire was profiled, and TCRdb retains in-frame clones only, with some absent. The data hold about 150,000 clones, with 80% to 90% observed a single time. The sequencing used peripheral blood, collected after recovery from COVID-19. These receptor sequences come from an adult who had recovered from COVID-19. CDR3s include the opening cysteine and the closing phenylalanine or tryptophan. The order of the fields is V gene, D gene, clone size, J gene, CDR3 protein, CDR3 DNA. The D gene is left open where the match is weak. Expanded clones get a size class; other rows say once, few or many, or leave the size out.

V: TRBV5-5; D: NA; size: NA; J: TRBJ2-5; CDR3: CASTRGRETQYF; DNA: TGTGCCAGCACCCGGGGGAGGGAGACCCAGTACTTC
V: TRBV10-3; D: NA; size: few; J: TRBJ2-2; CDR3: CAISDSGTDNTGELFF; DNA: TGTGCCATCAGTGACTCTGGGACGGATAACACCGGGGAGCTGTTTTTT
V: TRBV2; D: NA; size: NA; J: TRBJ1-5; CDR3: CASSAGRDNQPQHF; DNA: TGTGCCAGCAGTGCAGGTCGCGACAATCAGCCCCAGCATTTT
V: TRBV6-2/TRBV6-3; D: NA; size: NA; J: TRBJ2-3; CDR3: CASSSRGAPDTQYF; DNA: TGTGCCAGCAGCTCCCGAGGGGCACCGGATACGCAGTATTTT
V: TRBV29-1; D: TRBD1; size: once; J: TRBJ1-4; CDR3: CSVSTGTGRDEKLFF; DNA: TGCAGCGTCTCCACTGGGACAGGGCGGGATGAAAAACTGTTTTTT
V: TRBV6-5; D: NA; size: NA; J: TRBJ1-5; CDR3: CASGGDPSSGQPQHF; DNA: TGTGCCAGCGGCGGGGACCCCTCATCGGGCCAGCCCCAGCATTTT
V: TRBV3-1/TRBV3-2; D: NA; size: NA; J: TRBJ2-1; CDR3: CASSASRSNNEQFF; DNA: TGTGCCAGCAGCGCTTCCCGGTCGAACAATGAGCAGTTCTTC
V: TRBV5-1; D: NA; size: NA; J: TRBJ1-1; CDR3: CASRKGQPNTEAFF; DNA: TGCGCCAGCAGAAAGGGACAACCGAACACTGAAGCTTTCTTT
V: TRBV29-1; D: NA; size: NA; J: TRBJ1-4; CDR3: CNHPAQNNEKLFF; DNA: TGCAACCACCCAGCCCAGAATAATGAAAAACTGTTTTTT
V: TRBV10-3; D: NA; size: NA; J: TRBJ1-4; CDR3: CAISESGVKLFF; DNA: TGTGCCATCAGTGAGTCGGGAGTAAAACTGTTTTTT
V: TRBV15; D: NA; size: NA; J: TRBJ2-4; CDR3: CATSRGNSGAKNIQYF; DNA: TGTGCCACCAGCAGAGGCAATAGCGGTGCCAAAAACATTCAGTACTTC
V: TRBV29-1; D: TRBD1; size: NA; J: TRBJ1-1; CDR3: CSVDRGGTEAFF; DNA: TGCAGCGTGGACAGGGGGGGAACTGAAGCTTTCTTT
V: TRBV18; D: NA; size: NA; J: TRBJ1-1; CDR3: CASSFTDGFAEAFF; DNA: TGTGCCAGCTCCTTCACCGACGGCTTTGCTGAAGCTTTCTTT
V: TRBV28; D: NA; size: NA; J: TRBJ1-2; CDR3: CASSLRQTFYGYTF; DNA: TGTGCCAGCAGTTTAAGACAGACCTTCTATGGCTACACCTTC
V: TRBV7-9; D: NA; size: NA; J: TRBJ1-1; CDR3: CASSFPPSGVDNTEAFF; DNA: TGTGCCAGCAGTTTCCCTCCCTCTGGGGTTGACAACACTGAAGCTTTCTTT
V: TRBV27; D: TRBD1; size: once; J: TRBJ2-7; CDR3: CASSLPPGQGAAQYF; DNA: TGTGCCAGCAGTTTACCGCCGGGACAGGGGGCCGCGCAGTACTTC
V: TRBV6-1; D: TRBD1; size: NA; J: TRBJ1-3; CDR3: CASSERTGRVNTIYF; DNA: TGTGCCAGCAGTGAAAGGACAGGGAGGGTAAACACCATATATTTT
V: TRBV27; D: NA; size: NA; J: TRBJ2-2; CDR3: CASSKTRLNPGELFF; DNA: TGTGCCAGCAGTAAGACTAGATTGAACCCCGGGGAGCTGTTTTTT
V: TRBV5-4; D: NA; size: few; J: TRBJ1-1; CDR3: CASSLKTQGLFAEAFF; DNA: TGTGCCAGCAGCTTGAAGACCCAGGGACTTTTCGCTGAAGCTTTCTTT
V: TRBV6-2/TRBV6-3; D: NA; size: NA; J: TRBJ1-1; CDR3: CASSYSNEAFF; DNA: TGTGCCAGCAGTTACTCGAATGAAGCTTTCTTT
V: TRBV19; D: NA; size: few; J: TRBJ1-2; CDR3: CASSSGPGGVYGYTF; DNA: TGTGCCAGTAGTAGCGGACCGGGGGGAGTCTATGGCTACACCTTC
V: TRBV5-1; D: NA; size: NA; J: TRBJ1-1; CDR3: CASSLFRELEAFF; DNA: TGCGCCAGCAGCTTGTTCAGGGAGCTTGAAGCTTTCTTT
V: TRBV14; D: NA; size: NA; J: TRBJ1-6; CDR3: CASSQDVQGVRSPLHF; DNA: TGTGCCAGCAGCCAAGACGTACAGGGTGTACGTTCACCCCTCCACTTT
V: TRBV5-6; D: NA; size: few; J: TRBJ2-1; CDR3: CASRNSEGGISYNEQFF; DNA: TGTGCCAGCAGAAATTCCGAAGGAGGGATCTCCTACAATGAGCAGTTCTTC
V: TRBV6-5; D: TRBD2; size: once; J: TRBJ2-7; CDR3: CASSYSGGGALEQYF; DNA: TGTGCCAGCAGTTACTCGGGCGGGGGGGCCCTCGAGCAGTACTTC
V: TRBV18; D: NA; size: NA; J: TRBJ2-5; CDR3: CASSPSRETQYF; DNA: TGTGCCAGCTCACCAAGTAGAGAGACCCAGTACTTC
V: TRBV4-1; D: NA; size: NA; J: TRBJ2-1; CDR3: CASSQDRAGQLYNEQFF; DNA: TGCGCCAGCAGCCAAGACCGCGCGGGACAGCTCTACAATGAGCAGTTCTTC
V: TRBV5-4; D: NA; size: NA; J: TRBJ1-1; CDR3: CASTARAGTEAFF; DNA: TGTGCCAGCACCGCGAGGGCGGGCACTGAAGCTTTCTTT
V: TRBV7-8; D: TRBD2; size: NA; J: TRBJ2-3; CDR3: CASTSQAGGVTDTQYF; DNA: TGTGCCAGCACCTCCCAGGCGGGAGGGGTCACAGATACGCAGTATTTT
V: TRBV28; D: TRBD1; size: NA; J: TRBJ1-2; CDR3: CASSSGTDYGYTF; DNA: TGTGCCAGCAGCTCCGGGACAGACTATGGCTACACCTTC
V: TRBV5-1; D: TRBD1; size: few; J: TRBJ1-2; CDR3: CASSLTGGASNGYTF; DNA: TGCGCCAGCAGCTTGACAGGGGGCGCGAGTAATGGCTACACCTTC